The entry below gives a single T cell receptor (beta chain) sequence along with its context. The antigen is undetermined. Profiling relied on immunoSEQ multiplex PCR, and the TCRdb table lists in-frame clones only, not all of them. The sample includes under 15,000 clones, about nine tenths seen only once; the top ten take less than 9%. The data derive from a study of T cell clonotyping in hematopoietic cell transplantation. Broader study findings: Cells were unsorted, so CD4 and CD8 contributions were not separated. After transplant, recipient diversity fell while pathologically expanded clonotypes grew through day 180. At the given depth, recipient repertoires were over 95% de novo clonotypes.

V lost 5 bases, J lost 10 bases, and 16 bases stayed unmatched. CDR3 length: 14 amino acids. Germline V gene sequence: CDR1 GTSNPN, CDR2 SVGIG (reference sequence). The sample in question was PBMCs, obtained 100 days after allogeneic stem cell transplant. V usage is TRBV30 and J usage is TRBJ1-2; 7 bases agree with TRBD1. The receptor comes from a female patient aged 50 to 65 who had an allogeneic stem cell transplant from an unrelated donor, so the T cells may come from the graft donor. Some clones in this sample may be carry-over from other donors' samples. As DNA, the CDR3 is TGTGCCTGGGGCAGACAGGGTCGCTACGAGCTCTACACCTTC. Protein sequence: CAWGRQGRYELYTF.